Listed below are T cell receptor beta chains from one sample, sequenced in a study of early T cells in non-severe SARS-CoV-2 infection. TCRdb re-called the 5' RACE reads with MiXCR, one entry per CDR3 protein. This table holds around 80,000 distinct CDR3 sequences, more than 9% found once. This specimen consisted of whole blood, obtained at baseline. The receptors come from an adult who was a healthcare worker with PCR-confirmed SARS-CoV-2 infection or an uninfected control (not recorded which). The conserved cysteine and the conserved F or W are not part of the CDR3 here. The size of a clone is reported for some rows only, either as once, few or many, or as a class for expanded clones.

J: TRBJ1-5
V: TRBV20-1
size: NA
CDR3: SARTGAGQPQH

J: TRBJ2-7
V: TRBV18
size: NA
CDR3: ASSPAREMGDEQY

J: TRBJ2-1
V: TRBV29-1
size: NA
CDR3: SVFDTGTSAYNEQF

J: TRBJ2-1
V: TRBV4-1
size: many
CDR3: ASAEKQGNLDWSYNEQF

J: TRBJ2-3
V: TRBV28
size: few
CDR3: ASSLSSDPQY

J: TRBJ2-7
V: TRBV9
size: NA
CDR3: ASSVEGEMSGNQFYEQY

J: TRBJ2-7
V: TRBV27
size: NA
CDR3: ASRTGAKSSYEQY

J: TRBJ2-3
V: TRBV19
size: few
CDR3: ASSITGRDTQY

J: TRBJ2-7
V: TRBV30
size: NA
CDR3: AWRLSGTYEQY

J: TRBJ2-7
V: TRBV7-9
size: NA
CDR3: ASSLAAGAHEQY

J: TRBJ2-7
V: TRBV9
size: few
CDR3: ASSVTPVGGGEDEQY

J: TRBJ2-3
V: TRBV18
size: many
CDR3: ASSPLPDTQY

J: TRBJ2-5
V: TRBV15
size: many
CDR3: ATSRGPGQETQY

J: TRBJ1-1
V: TRBV29-1
size: few
CDR3: SVDHSFTEAF

J: TRBJ2-5
V: TRBV7-8
size: many
CDR3: ASTPWTGSAETQY

J: TRBJ1-2
V: TRBV5-1
size: few
CDR3: ASSPGPGANYGYT

J: TRBJ2-3
V: TRBV19
size: few
CDR3: ASSTTSGTADTQY

J: TRBJ2-7
V: TRBV20-1
size: many
CDR3: SAPGLHLKQY

J: TRBJ1-4
V: TRBV29-1
size: many
CDR3: SVEQGGNEKLF

J: TRBJ2-1
V: TRBV4-1
size: NA
CDR3: ASSPPTGNEQF

J: TRBJ2-7
V: TRBV25-1
size: many
CDR3: ASSDAQSYEQY

J: TRBJ2-3
V: TRBV5-1
size: NA
CDR3: ASSVTSGHITDTQY

J: TRBJ2-7
V: TRBV12-3/TRBV12-4
size: few
CDR3: ASRLSDYEQY

J: TRBJ2-2
V: TRBV11-3
size: NA
CDR3: ASSLNSYTGELF

J: TRBJ2-5
V: TRBV5-4
size: few
CDR3: ASSLPKETQY

J: TRBJ2-3
V: TRBV27
size: NA
CDR3: ASRTLSTDTQY

J: TRBJ2-5
V: TRBV15
size: once
CDR3: ATSLAGASRKTQY

J: TRBJ1-4
V: TRBV7-9
size: NA
CDR3: ASSLGLTGTNTNEKLF

J: TRBJ2-1
V: TRBV25-1
size: many
CDR3: ASSEALGQGIHTEQF

J: TRBJ2-1
V: TRBV9
size: NA
CDR3: ASSVSLSYNEQF

J: TRBJ1-6
V: TRBV12-3/TRBV12-4
size: NA
CDR3: ASTVTGGFSPLH

J: TRBJ1-1
V: TRBV28
size: NA
CDR3: ASSSDTEAF

J: TRBJ1-4
V: TRBV16
size: few
CDR3: ASSQGTVKKLF

J: TRBJ2-1
V: TRBV7-2
size: few
CDR3: ASSLEASGNYNEQF

J: TRBJ1-1
V: TRBV12-3/TRBV12-4
size: few
CDR3: ASSLAKYTEAF

J: TRBJ2-7
V: TRBV4-1
size: NA
CDR3: ANSLRGSYEQY

J: TRBJ2-2
V: TRBV28
size: few
CDR3: ASSLGGLANTGELF

J: TRBJ2-7
V: TRBV2
size: NA
CDR3: ASSSGTGFYEQY

J: TRBJ2-7
V: TRBV28
size: many
CDR3: ASGRTGYEQY

J: TRBJ1-1
V: TRBV3-1
size: few
CDR3: ASSPTGLANTEAF

J: TRBJ2-2
V: TRBV7-3
size: NA
CDR3: ASSLTEGWAGELF

J: TRBJ2-1
V: TRBV20-1
size: NA
CDR3: SAPGQGYNEQF

J: TRBJ2-5
V: TRBV5-6
size: NA
CDR3: ASNSRGRLAGRQETQY

J: TRBJ2-7
V: TRBV4-1
size: many
CDR3: ASSNADRGVDEQY